This TCR beta chain originates from a study of beta chain features in type 1 diabetes. Study results and caveats: Across all four CD4+ subsets, people with type 1 diabetes showed modestly shorter TCRB CDR3s.

The J segment lost 2 bases and the V segment lost 7 bases, leaving 7 bases of the junction unmatched. The CDR3 covers 15 residues. Germline V gene lookup returns CDR1 ENHRY and CDR2 SYGVKD. The investigators reverse transcribed all of the isolated RNA, so they sequenced expressed TCRB transcripts. The data were produced by immunoSEQ multiplex PCR, yet TCRdb's version contains in-frame clones alone and is incomplete. The sample carries 500,000 to 800,000 clones, roughly an eighth recorded once. About this clone: Its antigen is unidentified.

The chain couples TRBV10-3 to TRBJ2-3; 9 bases fit TRBD1. The source is a man aged 30 to 45 with type 1 diabetes. Input material: naive CD4+ T cells from blood. The CDR3 DNA reads TGTGCCATCACCCCGGGACAGGGTACCACAGATACGCAGTATTTT. This codes for CAITPGQGTTDTQYF.